This T cell receptor (beta chain) was recovered during a study of control samples from healthy donors and cancer patients. TCRdb's copy holds only in-frame clones and misses some; the assay was immunoSEQ multiplex PCR. The repertoire consists of tens of thousands of clones, with approximately 94% occurring once and the leading ten covering approximately 4.3%. Germline CDR1 is MNHEY and CDR2 is SVGEGT. V shed 4 bases and J shed 4 bases, with 17 bases lying between them. The CDR3 has 16 amino acids. V usage is TRBV6-2 or TRBV6-3 and J usage is TRBJ1-5; TRBD1 is a possible D gene (5 bases). Material for sequencing was blood. The TCR comes from a man aged 25 to 40 in good health. The CDR3 DNA follows: TGTGCCAGCAGTTGGGGGGAGGAGCGCGGGAATCAGCCCCAGCATTTT. Translating it yields CASSWGEERGNQPQHF.